The 27 T cell receptor beta chains below all came from one sample that was sequenced in a study of regulatory T cells in long-lasting Graves disease. Researchers made TCR beta libraries by using iRepertoire HTBI primers and running Arm-PCR on CDR3 regions. Via MiXCR, TCRdb re-called the multiplex PCR reads, giving one row per CDR3 protein. The data show 240,000 or so distinct CDR3 sequences, around 20% seen once. Stated time point: newly diagnosed GD, antithyroid drugs for less than 3 months. Preparation of the TCR library used RNA extracted from PBMCs. The material sequenced was peripheral blood mononuclear cells (PBMCs), taken at new diagnosis, from a patient treated with antithyroid drugs. These receptors all come from a female donor with Graves disease.

Of note for this clonotype: It may be a read error: a sequence one base away is much more abundant. The CDR3 DNA is TGTGCCAGCGGCTTAATAGCGGGGGGCAATGAGCAGTTCTTC. Protein product: CASGLIAGGNEQFF. J is TRBJ2-1 and V is TRBV5-6; TRBD2 agrees at 10 bases. CDR3 size: 14 residues. CDR1 is SGHDT and CDR2 is YYEEEE in the germline V gene.

The chain recombines TRBV9 with TRBJ2-2; perhaps TRBD1 as D (6 bases). The CDR3 contains 15 residues. CDR1 SGDLS and CDR2 YYNGEE come from the germline V gene. V was cut by 2 bases and J by 6 bases, with 14 bases left in between. CDR3 protein: CASSVDLGASGELFF. DNA of the CDR3: TGTGCCAGCAGCGTGGATCTGGGGGCTTCCGGGGAGCTGTTTTTT.

The gene calls are TRBV12-3 or TRBV12-4 and TRBJ2-2, with D possibly matching TRBD1 (5 bases). The CDR3 totals 16 residues. V dropped 3 bases and J dropped 3 bases, with 14 bases sitting between them. In DNA form, the CDR3 reads TGTGCCAGCAGTTTGGGGCAGGGATATTACACCGGGGAGCTGTTTTTT. Encoded protein: CASSLGQGYYTGELFF.

The chain is built from TRBV10-3 and TRBJ2-1; no firm D call. CDR1 is ENHRY and CDR2 is SYGVKD in the germline V gene. V dropped 4 bases and J dropped 7 bases, with 8 bases sitting between them. This CDR3 has 12 residues. As DNA, the CDR3 is TGTGCCATCAGTGGGAGACGGAATGAGCAGTTCTTC. Amino acid sequence: CAISGRRNEQFF.

This clonotype was seen ten or more times. This rearrangement joins TRBV18 to TRBJ1-1; TRBD1 agrees at 7 bases. CDR1 and CDR2 from the germline V gene are KGHSH and LQKENI. CDR3 length equals 14 residues. After removal of 3 bases from V and 5 bases from J, the junction contained 6 bases not matched to a gene. The CDR3 nucleotides read TGTGCCAGCTCACCTGACAGGGTGGGAACTGAAGCTTTCTTT. Translation: CASSPDRVGTEAFF.

As regards this clonotype: Being one base from a much bigger clone, this may be a read error. The chain links TRBV20-1 to TRBJ2-7; 9 bases are a match to TRBD1. The germline V gene encodes CDR1 DFQATT and CDR2 SNEGSKA (reference sequence). The trim removed 6 bases at V and 6 bases at J, leaving 12 bases unmatched. The CDR3 sequence is 14 residues long. In DNA, the CDR3 is TGCAGTGCCGCGAGGCCCGACAGGGGGGGCGAGCAGTACTTC. Its protein is CSAARPDRGGEQYF.

This chain uses TRBV5-1 with TRBJ2-1, with TRBD2 identical over 12 bases. J gave up 7 bases and V 4 bases, and 3 bases lay outside the gene matches. Looked up from germline, CDR1 is SGHRS and CDR2 is YFSETQ. CDR3 length: 14 residues. This CDR3 reads CASSTGTSGNEQFF. In DNA, the CDR3 is TGCGCCAGCAGCACGGGGACTAGCGGGAATGAGCAGTTCTTC.

On this clonotype itself: A read error is possible here, since a much larger clone lies one base away. The chain combines TRBV6-2 or TRBV6-3 with TRBJ1-1; D perhaps matches TRBD1 (6 bases). Germline CDR1 and CDR2: MNHEY and SVGEGT. The CDR3 spans 12 residues. This CDR3 reads CAISYRDTEAFF. Here the CDR3 DNA reads TGTGCCATCAGTTACAGGGACACTGAAGCTTTCTTT.

In its sample, this clonotype was seen a few times. This rearrangement joins TRBV7-9 to TRBJ2-2; the D gene could be TRBD1 or TRBD2 (6 bases each). Per the germline V gene, CDR1 is SEHNR and CDR2 is FQNEAQ (reference sequence). The CDR3 loop spans 13 amino acids. V lost 1 base and J lost 15, with 15 bases in between. CDR3 bases: TGTGCCAGCAGCTTAGGCTCAGGGGACTCGATGTTTTTT. Protein: CASSLGSGDSMFF. The full variable domain, in which reference TRBV7-9 and TRBJ2-2 provide the parts outside the CDR3, is DTGVSQNPRHKITKRGQNVTFRCDPISEHNRLYWYRQTLGQGPEFLTYFQNEAQLEKSRLLSDRFSAERPKGSFSTLEIQRTEQGDSAMYLCASSLGSGDSMFFGEGSRLTVL.

The chain uses TRBV5-5 and TRBJ1-2; no firm D call. V lost 4 bases to trimming and J lost 2 bases, with 18 bases between them. Germline loops: CDR1 SGHKS, CDR2 YYEKEE (reference sequence). The CDR3 totals 16 residues. CDR3 coding DNA: TGTGCCAGCAGCCGGAGGGTCGGGCGTGACAACTATGGCTACACCTTC. Its protein product is CASSRRVGRDNYGYTF.

This clonotype was recorded many times. The chain has TRBV3-1 and TRBJ1-1, with 7 bases matching TRBD1. The length of the CDR3 is 15 residues. Trimming took 1 base from V and 4 from J; bases not matched to a gene: 6. CDR1 LGHDT and CDR2 YNNKEL come from the germline V gene (reference sequence). CDR3 region: CASSQGQGWSTEAFF. The CDR3 nucleotides are TGTGCCAGCAGCCAAGGACAGGGATGGAGCACTGAAGCTTTCTTT.

This clonotype was found many times. The chain recombines TRBV6-1 with TRBJ2-3; 7 bases align to TRBD1. Germline loops: CDR1 MNHNS, CDR2 SASEGT. This CDR3 is 15 amino acids long. The V segment lost 7 bases and the J segment 2 bases; nucleotides outside the gene matches: 9. The chain's CDR3 is CASNGDRDDTDTQYF. Written as DNA, the CDR3 is TGTGCCAGCAACGGAGACAGGGATGACACAGATACGCAGTATTTT.

This clonotype was detected a few times. The V gene is TRBV4-1, the J gene TRBJ2-4; D remains unclear. Per the germline V gene, CDR1 is MGHRA and CDR2 is YSYEKL. V lost 0 bases and J 6 bases, leaving 9 bases between the germline ends. This CDR3 region has 14 residues. The CDR3 DNA follows: TGCGCCAGCAGCCAAGATCACTCGCTAAACATTCAGTACTTC. Encoded protein: CASSQDHSLNIQYF.

A note on this clonotype: This probably arose from a read error, given a far larger clone one base away. V and J are TRBV7-3 and TRBJ2-1, with 7 bases aligning to TRBD1. This CDR3 comprises 14 residues. Germline lookup yields CDR1 SGHTA and CDR2 FQGTGA. Written as DNA, the CDR3 is TGTGCCGGCAGCTTAACAGGGGTGGGCAATGAGCAGTTCTTC. Its translation is CAGSLTGVGNEQFF.

In this sample, this clonotype turned up many times. V is TRBV7-3 and J is TRBJ2-5; D may be TRBD1 (5 bases). This CDR3 has 12 residues. The ends were cut back, 5 bases at V and 5 bases at J, with 9 bases in the middle. From germline, CDR1 is SGHTA and CDR2 FQGTGA. This CDR3 is CASSESGETQYF. In DNA, the CDR3 is TGTGCCAGCAGCGAGTCAGGGGAGACCCAGTACTTC.

This clonotype occurred many times. This rearrangement joins TRBV19 to TRBJ1-1; D gene ambiguous. The CDR3 covers 14 residues. Germline V gene lookup returns CDR1 LNHDA and CDR2 SQIVND (reference sequence). Trimming left V 6 bases short and J 0 bases short, with 11 bases between. CDR3 sequence: CASSVGNVNTEAFF. The CDR3 nucleotides are TGTGCCAGTAGCGTAGGGAACGTGAACACTGAAGCTTTCTTT.

This rearrangement joins TRBV6-2 or TRBV6-3 to TRBJ2-7; 9 bases align to TRBD2. Losses at the gene ends were 4 bases for V and 0 bases for J; bases not matched to a gene: 16. This CDR3 is built from 19 residues. Germline values: CDR1 MNHEY, CDR2 SVGEGT. DNA for the CDR3: TGTGCCAGCAGTTCCCCCATGAGGACTAGCGCCAGGAGCTCCTACGAGCAGTACTTC. This gives the protein CASSSPMRTSARSSYEQYF.

This clonotype showed up many times. This sequence joins TRBV10-3 and TRBJ1-1; D is ambiguous. Per germline, CDR1 ENHRY and CDR2 SYGVKD. The CDR3 spans 17 residues. V lost 0 bases to trimming and J lost 0 bases, with 14 bases between them. The DNA of the CDR3 is TGTGCCATCAGTGAGTCGGATCTAACCGGCCTGAACACTGAAGCTTTCTTT. As protein: CAISESDLTGLNTEAFF.

This rearrangement joins TRBV10-1 to TRBJ2-1; tentative D call: TRBD2 (7 bases). This CDR3 contains 13 residues. V lost 8 bases and J lost 13, with 21 bases in between. Germline CDR1 and CDR2: WNHNN and SYGVQD (reference sequence). The CDR3 protein is CASESLGGREQFF. The DNA for the CDR3 is TGCGCCAGCGAGTCTCTAGGGGGGAGGGAACAGTTCTTC.

Many counts were recorded for this clonotype. This chain connects TRBV7-6 to TRBJ2-7; D remains unclear. V was shortened by 3 bases and J by 1 base, with 10 bases between the two germline ends. The length of the CDR3 is 14 residues. CDR1 is SGHVS and CDR2 is FNYEAQ in the germline V gene. DNA of the CDR3: TGTGCCAGCAGCTTGAGTCTCTTATCCTACGAGCAGTACTTC. Translating gives CASSLSLLSYEQYF.

This clonotype appeared many times. The rearrangement uses TRBV7-2 and TRBJ1-3, with a tentative D call TRBD1 (6 bases). The V end was cut by 5 bases, the J end by 0 bases, with 11 bases between. CDR1 is SGHTA, CDR2 FQGNSA, per germline. CDR3 length equals 15 residues. This chain's CDR3 is CASSGQSNSGNTIYF. CDR3 nucleotide sequence: TGTGCCAGCAGCGGACAGTCAAACTCTGGAAACACCATATATTTT.

Regarding this clonotype: A much larger clonotype is one base distant, so this may be a read error. The chain recombines TRBV3-1 with TRBJ2-1, with D hard to call. The length of the CDR3 is 11 residues. The V gene lost 5 bases and the J gene lost 13 bases, with 12 bases spanning the gap. Germline lookup yields CDR1 LGHDT and CDR2 YNNKEL (reference sequence). DNA for the CDR3: TGTGCCAGCAGCATTTGGGCCGTACAGTTCTTC. Protein product: CASSIWAVQFF.

This clonotype was recorded many times. The chain links TRBV12-3 or TRBV12-4 to TRBJ2-7; 12 bases agree with TRBD2. J lost 6 bases, V lost 5 bases, and 11 bases had no gene match. CDR3 length: 16 amino acids. For the CDR3, the DNA is TGTGCCAGCAGTCTCCGCCTGACTAGCGGGAGAATCGAGCAGTACTTC. This sequence encodes CASSLRLTSGRIEQYF.

The chain's CDR3 is CAISDPYRDYEQYF. The CDR3 nucleotides read TGTGCCATCAGTGATCCATACAGGGATTACGAGCAGTACTTC. The chain joins TRBV10-3 to TRBJ2-7; TRBD1 might be the D (6 bases). The CDR3 loop spans 14 amino acids. Per germline, CDR1 ENHRY and CDR2 SYGVKD. Between the trimmed V and J ends, which lost 3 bases and 4 bases, there was a span of 13 bases.

This clonotype was counted many times. The chain couples TRBV19 to TRBJ1-5, with a possible D match to TRBD1 (6 bases). This CDR3 has 12 residues. Germline-derived CDR1 and CDR2 are LNHDA and SQIVND (reference sequence). Trimming removed 11 bases at V and 4 bases at J, with 12 bases between. The CDR3 DNA follows: TGTGCCTTGGGGGGGCCGAATCAGCCCCAGCATTTT. It translates to CALGGPNQPQHF.

This clonotype has just a few counts. The rearrangement uses TRBV4-2 and TRBJ2-7; a weak D match, TRBD1 (6 bases). Trimming shortened V by 0 bases and J by 2 bases, and 17 bases separated the two germline ends. Germline CDR1 reads LGHNA; CDR2 reads YNFKEQ. This CDR3 is 17 amino acids long. The CDR3 DNA reads as TGTGCCAGCAGCCAAGATTGGGACAACCTTCGCCCCTACGAGCAGTACTTC. Residues: CASSQDWDNLRPYEQYF.

This clonotype has ten or more counts. This chain uses TRBV4-3 with TRBJ2-6; D is uncertain. This CDR3 has 16 residues. The V gene's germline CDR1 is LGHNA and CDR2 YSLEER. V was trimmed by 0 bases and J by 4 bases, leaving 10 bases between them. In DNA, the CDR3 is TGCGCCAGCAGCCAAGATAGCTATCCAGGGGCCAACGTCCTGACTTTC. This translates into CASSQDSYPGANVLTF.